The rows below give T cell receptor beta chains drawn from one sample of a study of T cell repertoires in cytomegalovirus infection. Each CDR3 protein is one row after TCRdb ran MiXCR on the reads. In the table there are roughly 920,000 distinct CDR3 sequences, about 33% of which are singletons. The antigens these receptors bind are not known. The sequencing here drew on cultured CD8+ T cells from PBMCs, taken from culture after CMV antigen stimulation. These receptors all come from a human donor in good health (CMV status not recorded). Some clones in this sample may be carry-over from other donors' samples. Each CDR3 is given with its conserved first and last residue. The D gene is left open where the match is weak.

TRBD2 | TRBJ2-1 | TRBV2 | CASSPKSGTRFSNEQFF
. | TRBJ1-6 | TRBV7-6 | CASSSGQSFHF
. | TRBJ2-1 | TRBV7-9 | CASSPYRGPNEQFF
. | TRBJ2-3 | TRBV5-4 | CASSLKGMAAGTDTQYF
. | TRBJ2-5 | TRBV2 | CASPSQETQYF
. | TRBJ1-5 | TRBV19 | CASILRGTINQPQHF
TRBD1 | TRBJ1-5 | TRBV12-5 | CASGAGTDQPQHF
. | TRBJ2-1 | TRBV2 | CASSEHDYHEQFF
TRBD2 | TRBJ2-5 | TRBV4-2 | CASSQNYLAGEQETQYF
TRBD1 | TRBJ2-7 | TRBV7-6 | CASSPLRDRPYEQYF
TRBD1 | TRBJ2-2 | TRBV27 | CASSLSGQGANTGELFF
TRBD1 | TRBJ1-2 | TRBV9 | CASSANRGTNYGYTF
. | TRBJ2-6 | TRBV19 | CASSAQGSGANVLTF
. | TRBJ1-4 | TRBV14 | CASSPLFGSEKLFF
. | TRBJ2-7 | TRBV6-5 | CASSPQRENYEQYF
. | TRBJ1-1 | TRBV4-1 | CASSQLAPLNMNTEAFF
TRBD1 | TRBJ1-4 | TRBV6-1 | CASSEERTGNEKLFF
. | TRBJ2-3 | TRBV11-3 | CASSFEGPTDTQYF
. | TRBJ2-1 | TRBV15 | CATSTGTSKSYNEQFF
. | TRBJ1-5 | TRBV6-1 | CASSEEGQPQHF
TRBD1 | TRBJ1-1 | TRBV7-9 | CASSEQGRTEAFF
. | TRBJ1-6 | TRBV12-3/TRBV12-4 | CASCLAGRPDSPLHF
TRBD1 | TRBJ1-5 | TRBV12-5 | CASGTGGSNQPQHF
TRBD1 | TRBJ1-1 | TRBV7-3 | CASTSTGGRTEAFF
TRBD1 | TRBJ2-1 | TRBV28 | CASSPLSGQASYNEQFF
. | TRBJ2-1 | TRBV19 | CASSPGARWNEQFF
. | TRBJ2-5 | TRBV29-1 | CSVALGLYSETQYF
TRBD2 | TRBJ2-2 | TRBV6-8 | CASSLGLAGPTGELFF
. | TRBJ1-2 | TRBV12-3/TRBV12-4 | CASSLAPALGGYTF
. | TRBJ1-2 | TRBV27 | CASSHSHLQKYYGYTF
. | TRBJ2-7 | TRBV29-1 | CSVAAGSSSYEQYF
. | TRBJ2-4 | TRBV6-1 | CASTSSVAKNIQYF
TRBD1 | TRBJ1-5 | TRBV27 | CASSSIGQGLAQPQHF
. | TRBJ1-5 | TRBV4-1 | CASSQRDGSNQPQHF
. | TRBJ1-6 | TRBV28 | CASNPPYRDANFNSPLHF
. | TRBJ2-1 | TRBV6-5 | CASSYSISNEQFF
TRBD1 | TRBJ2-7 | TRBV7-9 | CASSSPLAPDRPYEQYF
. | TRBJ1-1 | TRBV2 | CASTWDSGNTEAFF
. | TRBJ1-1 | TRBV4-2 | CASSQEGQMNTEAFF
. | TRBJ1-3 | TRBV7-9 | CALLGSSGNTIYF
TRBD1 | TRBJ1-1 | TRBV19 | CASSIGFGQGARNTEAFF
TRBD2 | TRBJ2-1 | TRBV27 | CASSLSWVAGGNEQFF
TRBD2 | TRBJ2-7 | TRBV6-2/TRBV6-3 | CASSSRGLAYEQYF
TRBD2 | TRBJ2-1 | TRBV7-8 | CASSSVAGVSSYNEQFF
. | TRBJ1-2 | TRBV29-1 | CSVDPINSALRGYTF
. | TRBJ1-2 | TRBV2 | CAIIGVGYGYTF
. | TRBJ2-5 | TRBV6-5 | CASSPYRGLQETQYF
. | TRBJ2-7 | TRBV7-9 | CASSPRLQVLEQYF
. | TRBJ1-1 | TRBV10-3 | CAISEDGRGEAFF
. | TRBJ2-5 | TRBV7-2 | CASSPRGGYQETQYF
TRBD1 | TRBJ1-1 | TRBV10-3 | CAISGQQGDTEAFF
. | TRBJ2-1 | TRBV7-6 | CASSLGTARNEQFF
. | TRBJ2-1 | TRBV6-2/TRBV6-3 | CASSYGSQGLYNEQFF
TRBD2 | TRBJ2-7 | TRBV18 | CASSPHRPLEAGAYEQYF